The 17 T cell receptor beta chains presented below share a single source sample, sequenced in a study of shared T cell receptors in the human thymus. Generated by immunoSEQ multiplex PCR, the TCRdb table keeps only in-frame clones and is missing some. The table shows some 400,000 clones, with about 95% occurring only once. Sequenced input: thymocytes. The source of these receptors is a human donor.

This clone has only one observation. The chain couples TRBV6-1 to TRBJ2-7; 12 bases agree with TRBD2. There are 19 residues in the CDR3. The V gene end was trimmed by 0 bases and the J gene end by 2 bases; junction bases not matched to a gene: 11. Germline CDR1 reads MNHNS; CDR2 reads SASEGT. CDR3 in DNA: TGTGCCAGCAGTGAAGCAACAGACCTAGCGGGAGGGCCCACCTACGAGCAGTACTTC. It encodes CASSEATDLAGGPTYEQYF.

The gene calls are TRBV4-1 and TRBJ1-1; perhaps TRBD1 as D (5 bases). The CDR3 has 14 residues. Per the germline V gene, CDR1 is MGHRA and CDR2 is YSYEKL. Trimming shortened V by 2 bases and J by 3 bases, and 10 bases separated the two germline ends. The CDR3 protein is CASSQQGGDTEAFF. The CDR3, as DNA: TGCGCCAGCAGCCAACAGGGCGGGGACACTGAAGCTTTCTTT.

CDR3 in amino acids: CASSKVLDSQETQYF. The CDR3 DNA follows: TGTGCCAGCAGCAAAGTCCTGGACAGCCAAGAGACCCAGTACTTC. This chain links TRBV21-1 with TRBJ2-5; the table's D call, TRBD1, was not checked against the DNA. TRBV21-1 is labeled a pseudogene. CDR3 length equals 15 residues.

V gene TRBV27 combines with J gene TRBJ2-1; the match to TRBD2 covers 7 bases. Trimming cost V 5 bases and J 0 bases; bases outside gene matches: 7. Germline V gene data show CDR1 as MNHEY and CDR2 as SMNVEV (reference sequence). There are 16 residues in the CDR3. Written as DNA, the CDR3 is TGTGCCAGCAGTCACCTAGCGGTTAGCTCCTACAATGAGCAGTTCTTC. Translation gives CASSHLAVSSYNEQFF.

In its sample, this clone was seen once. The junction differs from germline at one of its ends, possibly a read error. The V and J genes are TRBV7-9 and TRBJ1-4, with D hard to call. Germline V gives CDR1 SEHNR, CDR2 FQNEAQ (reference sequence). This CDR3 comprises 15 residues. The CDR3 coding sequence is TGTACCAGCAGCTTCCGGGGTCCTAGGGATGAAAAACTGTTTTTT. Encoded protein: CTSSFRGPRDEKLFF.

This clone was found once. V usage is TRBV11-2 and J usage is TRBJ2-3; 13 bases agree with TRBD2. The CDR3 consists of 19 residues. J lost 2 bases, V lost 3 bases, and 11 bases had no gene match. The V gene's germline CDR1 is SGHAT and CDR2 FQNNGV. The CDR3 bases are TGTGCCAGCAGCTTCCATCCGGGGACTAGCGGGGACTTCACAGATACGCAGTATTTT. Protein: CASSFHPGTSGDFTDTQYF.

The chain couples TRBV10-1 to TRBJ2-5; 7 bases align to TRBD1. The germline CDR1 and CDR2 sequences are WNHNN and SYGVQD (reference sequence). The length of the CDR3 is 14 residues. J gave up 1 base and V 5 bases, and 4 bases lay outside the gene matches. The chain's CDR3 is CASSLQGPQETQYF. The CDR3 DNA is TGCGCCAGCAGTTTACAGGGGCCCCAAGAGACCCAGTACTTC.

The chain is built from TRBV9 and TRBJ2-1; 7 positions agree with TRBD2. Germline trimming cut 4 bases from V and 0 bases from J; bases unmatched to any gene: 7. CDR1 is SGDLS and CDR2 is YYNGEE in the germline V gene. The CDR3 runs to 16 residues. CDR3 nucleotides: TGTGCCAGCAGCCCTCTAGCGGCGAGCTCCTACAATGAGCAGTTCTTC. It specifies CASSPLAASSYNEQFF.

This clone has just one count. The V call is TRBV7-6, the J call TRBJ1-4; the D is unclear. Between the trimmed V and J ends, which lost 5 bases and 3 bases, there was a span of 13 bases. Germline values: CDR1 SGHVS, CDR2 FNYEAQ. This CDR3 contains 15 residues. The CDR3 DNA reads TGTGCCAGCAGCCTGGGGAGGCTATCTAATGAAAAACTGTTTTTT. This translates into CASSLGRLSNEKLFF.

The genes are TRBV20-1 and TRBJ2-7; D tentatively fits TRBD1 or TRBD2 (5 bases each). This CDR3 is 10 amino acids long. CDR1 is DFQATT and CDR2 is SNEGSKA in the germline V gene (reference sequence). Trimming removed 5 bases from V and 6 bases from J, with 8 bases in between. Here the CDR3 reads CSAGGLEQYF. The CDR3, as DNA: TGCAGTGCTGGGGGTCTCGAGCAGTACTTC.

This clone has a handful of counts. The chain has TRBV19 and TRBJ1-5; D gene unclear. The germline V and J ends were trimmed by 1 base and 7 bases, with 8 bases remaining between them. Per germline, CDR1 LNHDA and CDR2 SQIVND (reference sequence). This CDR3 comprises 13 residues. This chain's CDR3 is CASSIAPGQPQHF. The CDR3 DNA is TGTGCCAGTAGTATAGCGCCTGGCCAGCCCCAGCATTTT.

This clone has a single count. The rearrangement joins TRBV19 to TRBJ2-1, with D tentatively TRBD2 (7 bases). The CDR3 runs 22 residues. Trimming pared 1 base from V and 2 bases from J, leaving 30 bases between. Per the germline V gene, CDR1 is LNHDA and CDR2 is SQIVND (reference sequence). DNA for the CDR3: TGTGCCAGTAGTATAGCAGGTCAGGGGTATATCGGGGAGGGTTCCCCCTACAATGAGCAGTTCTTC. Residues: CASSIAGQGYIGEGSPYNEQFF.

CDR3 DNA: TGTGCCAGCAGCACCGGACTAGCGGGACCCTCCTACGAGCAGTACTTC. Protein product: CASSTGLAGPSYEQYF. The rearrangement joins TRBV27 to TRBJ2-7, with 12 bases identical to TRBD2. The CDR3 has 16 amino acids. Germline V gene sequence: CDR1 MNHEY, CDR2 SMNVEV (reference sequence). V lost 6 bases and J lost 0; bases outside the gene matches: 6.

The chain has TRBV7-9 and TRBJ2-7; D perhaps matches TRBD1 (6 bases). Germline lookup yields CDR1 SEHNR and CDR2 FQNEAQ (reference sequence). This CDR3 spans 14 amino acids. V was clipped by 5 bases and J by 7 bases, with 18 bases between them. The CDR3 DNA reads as TGTGCCAGCAGCCAACAGGGCCCCCCGCGTGAGCAGTACTTC. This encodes CASSQQGPPREQYF.

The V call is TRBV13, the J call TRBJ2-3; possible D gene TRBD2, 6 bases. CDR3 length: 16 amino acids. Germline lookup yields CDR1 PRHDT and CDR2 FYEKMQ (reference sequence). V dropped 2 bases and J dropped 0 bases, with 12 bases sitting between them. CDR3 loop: CASSLLVAVSTDTQYF. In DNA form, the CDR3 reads TGTGCCAGCAGCTTACTTGTAGCGGTAAGCACAGATACGCAGTATTTT.

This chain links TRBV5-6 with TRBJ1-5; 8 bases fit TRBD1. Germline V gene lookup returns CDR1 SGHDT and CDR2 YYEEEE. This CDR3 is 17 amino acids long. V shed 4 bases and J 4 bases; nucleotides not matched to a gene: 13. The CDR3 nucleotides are TGTGCCAGCAGCATGGGACAGGCCTCCCCCCATAATCAGCCCCAGCATTTT. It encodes CASSMGQASPHNQPQHF. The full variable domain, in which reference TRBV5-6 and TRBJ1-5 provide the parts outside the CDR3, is DAGVTQSPTHLIKTRGQQVTLRCSPKSGHDTVSWYQQALGQGPQFIFQYYEEEERQRGNFPDRFSGHQFPNYSSELNVNALLLGDSALYLCASSMGQASPHNQPQHFGDGTRLSIL.

CDR3 loop: CASSGPGGRAATQYF. In nucleotides, the CDR3 is TGTGCCAGCTCGGGTCCAGGCGGGAGGGCCGCTACGCAGTATTTT. The chain has TRBV6-1 and TRBJ2-3; 9 positions agree with TRBD2. There are 15 residues in the CDR3. The trim removed 8 bases at V and 8 bases at J, leaving 14 bases unmatched. Per the germline V gene, CDR1 is MNHNS and CDR2 is SASEGT.